This record covers a single T cell receptor (beta chain). Sequencing was performed with immunoSEQ multiplex PCR; in TCRdb, only in-frame clones are kept and a portion is missing. The repertoire holds about 330,000 clones, roughly nine tenths seen once, with roughly 1.2% in the top ten. This sample was taken from a study of cytomegalovirus exposure and HLA in healthy donors. CDR3 length: 15 residues. Germline V CDR1 and CDR2: MNHEY, SMNVEV (reference sequence). Germline trimming cut 5 bases from V and 7 bases from J; bases unmatched to any gene: 8. The chain combines TRBV27 with TRBJ2-1; 10 positions match TRBD2. The sequencing sample was made of PBMCs. The clonotype comes from a woman in her 30s in good health and CMV-seropositive. CDR3 DNA: TGTGCCAGCAGTCCCCAATGGACTAGCGGTAATGAGCAGTTCTTC. This translates into CASSPQWTSGNEQFF.